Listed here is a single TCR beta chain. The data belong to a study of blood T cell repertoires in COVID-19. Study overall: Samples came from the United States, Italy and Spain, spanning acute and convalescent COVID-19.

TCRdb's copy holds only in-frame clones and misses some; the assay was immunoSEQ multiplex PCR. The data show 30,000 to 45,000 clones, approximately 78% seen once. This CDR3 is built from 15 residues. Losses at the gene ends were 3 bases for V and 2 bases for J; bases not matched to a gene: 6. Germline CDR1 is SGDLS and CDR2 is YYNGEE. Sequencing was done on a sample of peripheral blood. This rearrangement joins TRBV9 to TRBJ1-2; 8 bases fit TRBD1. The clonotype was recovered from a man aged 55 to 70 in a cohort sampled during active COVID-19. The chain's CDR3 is CASSAQGGGNYGYTF. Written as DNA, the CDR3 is TGTGCCAGCAGCGCACAGGGGGGAGGGAACTATGGCTACACCTTC.